This T cell receptor (beta chain) was captured in a study of T cell responses to AZD1222 COVID-19 vaccine. Across the whole study: Second doses at about 4 or about 12 weeks were pooled. Whole-study findings and limits: Vaccine-related CD4 TCRs covered spike, predominating at 160-218 and 743-854. The sample set comprised mostly white British donors with more females, and clonal diversity was possibly underestimated.

CDR3 length: 14 residues. The V and J ends lost 6 bases and 2 bases, in that order; junction bases with no gene match: 6. Germline V gives CDR1 KGHSH, CDR2 LQKENI. Method: immunoSEQ multiplex PCR; TCRdb's copy keeps in-frame clones and lacks some. The sample gives about 110,000 clones, 85% to 90% of which show up once; about 3.3% is in the top ten. Details on this clone: Antigen: not known.

The origin of this receptor is an adult in good health. The chain employs TRBV18 and TRBJ2-7; 8 bases are a match to TRBD1. The input for sequencing was peripheral blood, taken on day 0 of AZD1222 vaccination. In nucleotides, the CDR3 is TGTGCCAGCTCCTTCGGACAGGGACCCTACGAGCAGTACTTC. It translates to CASSFGQGPYEQYF.